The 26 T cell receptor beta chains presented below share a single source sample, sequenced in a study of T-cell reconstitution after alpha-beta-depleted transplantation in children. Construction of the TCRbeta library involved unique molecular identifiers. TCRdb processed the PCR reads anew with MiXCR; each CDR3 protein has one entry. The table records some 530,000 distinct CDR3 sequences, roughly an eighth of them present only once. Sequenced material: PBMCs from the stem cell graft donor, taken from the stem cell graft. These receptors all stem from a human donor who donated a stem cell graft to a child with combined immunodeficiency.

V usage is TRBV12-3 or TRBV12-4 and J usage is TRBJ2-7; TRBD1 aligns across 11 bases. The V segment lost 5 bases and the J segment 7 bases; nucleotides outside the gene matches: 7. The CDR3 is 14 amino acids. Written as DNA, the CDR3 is TGTGCCAGCAGTATATGGGACAGGGGGTGGGAGCAGTACTTC. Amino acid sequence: CASSIWDRGWEQYF.

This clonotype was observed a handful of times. CDR3 residues: CATLSNYEQYF. CDR3 coding DNA: TGTGCCACCCTAAGTAACTACGAGCAGTACTTC. The rearrangement uses TRBV10-3 and TRBJ2-7; D ambiguous. Germline lookup yields CDR1 ENHRY and CDR2 SYGVKD. CDR3 length: 11 residues. V was shortened by 10 bases and J by 3 bases, with 10 bases between the two germline ends.

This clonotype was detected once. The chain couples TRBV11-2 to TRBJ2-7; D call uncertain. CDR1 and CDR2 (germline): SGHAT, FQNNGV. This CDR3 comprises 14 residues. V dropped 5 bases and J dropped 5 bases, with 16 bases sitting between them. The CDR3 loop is CASSPETNGHEQYF. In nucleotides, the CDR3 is TGTGCCAGCAGCCCTGAGACAAACGGACACGAGCAGTACTTC.

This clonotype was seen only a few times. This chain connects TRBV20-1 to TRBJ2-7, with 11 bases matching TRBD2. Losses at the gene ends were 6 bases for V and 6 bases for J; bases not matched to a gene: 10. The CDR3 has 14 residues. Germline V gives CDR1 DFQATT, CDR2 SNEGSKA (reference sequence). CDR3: CSAPGTSGSSEQYF. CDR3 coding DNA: TGCAGTGCCCCCGGGACTAGCGGCTCCAGCGAGCAGTACTTC.

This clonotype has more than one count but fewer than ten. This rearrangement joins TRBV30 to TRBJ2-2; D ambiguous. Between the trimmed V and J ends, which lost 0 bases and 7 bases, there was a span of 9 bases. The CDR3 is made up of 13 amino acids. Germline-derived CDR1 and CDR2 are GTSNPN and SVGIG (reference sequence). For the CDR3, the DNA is TGTGCCTGGAGTGTAGCCGACAACGGGGAGCTGTTTTTT. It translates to CAWSVADNGELFF.

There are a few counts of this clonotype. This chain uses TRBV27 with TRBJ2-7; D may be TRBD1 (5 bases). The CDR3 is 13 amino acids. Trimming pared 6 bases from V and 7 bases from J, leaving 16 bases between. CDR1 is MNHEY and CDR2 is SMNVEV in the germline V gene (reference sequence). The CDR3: CASRSGASGEQYF. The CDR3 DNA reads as TGTGCCAGCAGGTCTGGGGCCTCCGGGGAGCAGTACTTC.

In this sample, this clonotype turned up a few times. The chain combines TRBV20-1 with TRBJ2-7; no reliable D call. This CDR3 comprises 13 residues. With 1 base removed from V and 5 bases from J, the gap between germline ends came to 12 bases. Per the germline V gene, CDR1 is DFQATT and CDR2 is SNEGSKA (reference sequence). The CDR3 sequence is CSARVKAPNEQYF. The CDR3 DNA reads TGCAGTGCTAGAGTCAAGGCTCCCAACGAGCAGTACTTC.

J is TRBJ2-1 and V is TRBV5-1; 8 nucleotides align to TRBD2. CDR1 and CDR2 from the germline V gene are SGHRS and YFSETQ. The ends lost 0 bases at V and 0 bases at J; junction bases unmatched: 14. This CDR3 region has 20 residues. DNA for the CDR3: TGCGCCAGCAGCTTGGTTGGCCCGGTTAGCGGGGCCAGCTCCTACAATGAGCAGTTCTTC. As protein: CASSLVGPVSGASSYNEQFF.

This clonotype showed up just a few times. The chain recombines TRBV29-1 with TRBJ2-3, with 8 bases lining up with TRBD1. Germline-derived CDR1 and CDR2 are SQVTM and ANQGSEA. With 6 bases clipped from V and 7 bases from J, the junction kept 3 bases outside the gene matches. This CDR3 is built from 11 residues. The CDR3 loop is CSVTGGHTQYF. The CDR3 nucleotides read TGCAGCGTAACAGGGGGGCATACGCAGTATTTT.

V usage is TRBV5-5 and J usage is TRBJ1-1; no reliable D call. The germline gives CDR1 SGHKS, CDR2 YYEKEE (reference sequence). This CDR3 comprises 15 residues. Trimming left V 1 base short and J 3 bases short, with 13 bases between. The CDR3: CASSLRGGLDTEAFF. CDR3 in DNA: TGTGCCAGCAGCTTGAGAGGAGGATTGGACACTGAAGCTTTCTTT. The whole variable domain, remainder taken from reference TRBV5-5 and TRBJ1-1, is DAGVTQSPTHLIKTRGQQVTLRCSPISGHKSVSWYQQVLGQGPQFIFQYYEKEERGRGNFPDRFSARQFPNYSSELNVNALLLGDSALYLCASSLRGGLDTEAFFGQGTRLTVV.

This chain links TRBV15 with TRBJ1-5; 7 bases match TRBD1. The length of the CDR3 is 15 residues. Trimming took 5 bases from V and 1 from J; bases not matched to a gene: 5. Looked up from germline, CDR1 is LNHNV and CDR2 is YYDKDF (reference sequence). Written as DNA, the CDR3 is TGTGCCACCAGCGAGACAGGGAACAGCAATCAGCCCCAGCATTTT. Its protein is CATSETGNSNQPQHF.

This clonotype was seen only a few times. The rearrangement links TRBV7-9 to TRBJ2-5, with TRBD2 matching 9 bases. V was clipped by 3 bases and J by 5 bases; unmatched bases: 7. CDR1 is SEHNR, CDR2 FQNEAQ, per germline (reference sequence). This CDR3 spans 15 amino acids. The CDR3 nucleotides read TGTGCCAGCAGCTTTAGGACTAGCGAGGAGGAGACCCAGTACTTC. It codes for CASSFRTSEEETQYF.

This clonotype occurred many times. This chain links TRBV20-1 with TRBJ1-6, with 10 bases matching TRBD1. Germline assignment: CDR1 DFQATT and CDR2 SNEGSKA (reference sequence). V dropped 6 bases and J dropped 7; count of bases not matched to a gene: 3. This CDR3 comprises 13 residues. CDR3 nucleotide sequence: TGCAGTGCCGGGACAGGGGAAAATTCACCCCTCCACTTT. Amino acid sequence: CSAGTGENSPLHF.

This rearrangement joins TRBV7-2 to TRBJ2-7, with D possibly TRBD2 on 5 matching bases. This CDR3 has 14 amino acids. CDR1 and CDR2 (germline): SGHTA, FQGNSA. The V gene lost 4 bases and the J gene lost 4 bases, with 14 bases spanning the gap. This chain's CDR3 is CASSSFGLLYEQYF. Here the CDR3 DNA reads TGTGCCAGCAGCTCGTTCGGACTCCTGTACGAGCAGTACTTC.

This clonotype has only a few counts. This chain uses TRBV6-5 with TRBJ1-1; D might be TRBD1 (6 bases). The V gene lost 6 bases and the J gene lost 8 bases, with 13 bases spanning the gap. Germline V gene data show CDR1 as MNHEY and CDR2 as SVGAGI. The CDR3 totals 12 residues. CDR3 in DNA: TGTGCCAGCAGCTCCAGGGGTAGGGAAGCTTTCTTT. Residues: CASSSRGREAFF.

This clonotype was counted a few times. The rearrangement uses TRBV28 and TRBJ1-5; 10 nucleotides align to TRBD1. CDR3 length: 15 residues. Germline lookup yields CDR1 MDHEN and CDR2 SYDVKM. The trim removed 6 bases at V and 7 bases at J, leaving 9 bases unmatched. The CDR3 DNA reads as TGTGCCAGCAGGACCGGACAGGGGGATCTACAGCCCCAGCATTTT. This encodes CASRTGQGDLQPQHF.

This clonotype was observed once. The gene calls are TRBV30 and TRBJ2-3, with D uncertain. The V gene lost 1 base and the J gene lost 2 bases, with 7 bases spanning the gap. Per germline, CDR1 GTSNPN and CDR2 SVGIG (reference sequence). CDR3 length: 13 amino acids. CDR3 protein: CAWSAEYTDTQYF. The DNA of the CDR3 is TGTGCCTGGAGTGCGGAGTACACAGATACGCAGTATTTT.

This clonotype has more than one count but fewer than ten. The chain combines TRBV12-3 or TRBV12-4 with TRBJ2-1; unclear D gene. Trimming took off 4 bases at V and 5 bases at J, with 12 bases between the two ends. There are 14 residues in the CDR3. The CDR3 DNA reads TGTGCCAGCAGTTCACAATTTAGGGACAATGAGCAGTTCTTC. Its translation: CASSSQFRDNEQFF.

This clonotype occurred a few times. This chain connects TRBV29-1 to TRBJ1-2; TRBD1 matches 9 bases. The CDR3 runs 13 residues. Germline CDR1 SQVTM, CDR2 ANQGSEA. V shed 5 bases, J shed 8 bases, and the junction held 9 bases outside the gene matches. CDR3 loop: CSVLGTGYEGYTF. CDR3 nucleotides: TGCAGCGTTTTGGGGACAGGGTATGAGGGCTACACCTTC.

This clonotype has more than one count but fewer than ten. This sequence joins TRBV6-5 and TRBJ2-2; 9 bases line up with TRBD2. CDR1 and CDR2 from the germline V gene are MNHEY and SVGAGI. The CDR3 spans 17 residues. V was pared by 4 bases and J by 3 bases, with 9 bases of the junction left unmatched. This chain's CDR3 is CASSWLAGFSDTGELFF. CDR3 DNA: TGTGCCAGCAGTTGGCTAGCGGGATTCTCGGACACCGGGGAGCTGTTTTTT.

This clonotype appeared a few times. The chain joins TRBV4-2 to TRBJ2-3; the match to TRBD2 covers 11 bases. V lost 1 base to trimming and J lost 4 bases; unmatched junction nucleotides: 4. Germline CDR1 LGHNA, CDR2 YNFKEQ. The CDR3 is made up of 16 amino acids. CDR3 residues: CASSQVAGGPADTQYF. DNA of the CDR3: TGTGCCAGCAGCCAAGTAGCGGGGGGGCCGGCAGATACGCAGTATTTT.

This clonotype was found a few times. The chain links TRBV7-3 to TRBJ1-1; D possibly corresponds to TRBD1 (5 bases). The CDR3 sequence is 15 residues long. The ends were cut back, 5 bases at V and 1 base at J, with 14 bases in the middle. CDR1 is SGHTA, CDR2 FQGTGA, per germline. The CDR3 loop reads CASSEQAGGNTEAFF. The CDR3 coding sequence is TGTGCCAGCAGCGAACAGGCCGGGGGGAACACTGAAGCTTTCTTT.

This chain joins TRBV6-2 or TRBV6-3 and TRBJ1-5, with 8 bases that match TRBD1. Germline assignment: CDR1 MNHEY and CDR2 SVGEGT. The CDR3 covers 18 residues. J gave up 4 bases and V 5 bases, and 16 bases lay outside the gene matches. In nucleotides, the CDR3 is TGTGCCAGCAGTCACCCAAAAACGACAGGGGACTTAAATCAGCCCCAGCATTTT. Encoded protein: CASSHPKTTGDLNQPQHF.

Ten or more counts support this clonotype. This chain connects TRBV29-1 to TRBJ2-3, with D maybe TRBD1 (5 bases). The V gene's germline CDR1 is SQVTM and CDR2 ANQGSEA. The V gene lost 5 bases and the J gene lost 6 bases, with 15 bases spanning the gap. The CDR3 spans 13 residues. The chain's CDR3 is CSVTGPIGDTQYF. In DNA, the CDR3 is TGCAGCGTTACAGGACCCATCGGTGATACGCAGTATTTT.

Written as DNA, the CDR3 is TGTGCCAGCAGTCCAACTGACAGGGGGCGTCAGCCCCAGCATTTT. Protein sequence: CASSPTDRGRQPQHF. V and J are TRBV12-3 or TRBV12-4 and TRBJ1-5, with 10 bases identical to TRBD1. The CDR3 is 15 amino acids. V shed 5 bases, J shed 6 bases, and the junction held 7 bases outside the gene matches.

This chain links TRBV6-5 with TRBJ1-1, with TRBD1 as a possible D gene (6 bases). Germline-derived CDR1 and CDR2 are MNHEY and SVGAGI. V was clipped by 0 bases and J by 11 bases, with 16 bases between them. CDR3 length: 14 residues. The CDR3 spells CASSYSRAGTRAFF. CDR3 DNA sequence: TGTGCCAGCAGTTACTCGAGAGCCGGGACACGGGCTTTCTTT.